Sequencing of this T cell receptor beta chain was carried out in a study of vaccination and CD4 T cells after COVID-19. On the study more broadly: Nasal swab PCR detected SARS-CoV-2 in convalescent patients, who comprised under ten mild cases and one severe case. Samples taken post-COVID came a median roughly 100 days after diagnosis, ranging from 35 to 161. In the control cultures, a CEFX pool, an HIV-1 Nef pool, or no peptide was supplied.

The treatment is: approximately 11-day PBMC culture with coronavirus spike peptide pools or control peptides (ViraFEST assay). TCRs were sequenced by ViraFEST after antigen-specific T cells had been expanded with peptide pools. The Oncomine TCR Beta short-read assay sequenced DNA from cultured CD4+ T cells. Each CDR3 protein is one row after TCRdb ran MiXCR on the PCR reads. The table lists about 9,100 distinct CDR3 sequences, 50% to 75% of them singletons. The table lists this clonotype with a count of one. Its antigen remains unknown. Trimming pared 1 base from V and 3 bases from J, leaving 9 bases between. Germline-derived CDR1 and CDR2 are MDHEN and SYDVKM. The length of the CDR3 is 14 residues.

V usage is TRBV28 and J usage is TRBJ1-1; D gene ambiguous. The sample was cultured CD4+ T cells from blood, taken after SARS-CoV-2 vaccination. This clonotype was obtained from a human donor with COVID-19. The CDR3 DNA reads TGTGCCAGCAGTTTATTGGGCGGTTACACTGAAGCTTTCTTT. Translated: CASSLLGGYTEAFF. The entire variable domain, with the rest obtained from reference TRBV28 and TRBJ1-1, is as follows: DVKVTQSSRYLVKRTGEKVFLECVQDMDHENMFWYRQDPGLGLRLIYFSYDVKMKEKGDIPEGYSVSREKKERFSLILESASTNQTSMYLCASSLLGGYTEAFFGQGTRLTVV.